These T cell receptor beta chains were read from a single sample in a study of shared clonotypes between healthy human individuals. Profiled with immunoSEQ multiplex PCR; TCRdb holds only in-frame clones, not every one. The table has 600,000 or so clones, roughly 95% seen once. What was sequenced was naive CD8+ T cells sorted from blood. The source of these receptors is a woman in her twenties or thirties in good health. Both conserved end residues are part of each CDR3. The D gene is left open where the match is weak. Clone size is given for some rows only: seen once, a few or many times, or a class if the clone is expanded.

TRBJ1-1 | few | TRBV29-1 | - | CSVEWAEAFF | TGCAGCGTTGAATGGGCTGAAGCTTTCTTT
TRBJ2-5 | - | TRBV7-2 | TRBD1 | CASSPAGTVQETQYF | TGTGCCAGCAGCCCGGCTGGGACAGTCCAAGAGACCCAGTACTTC
TRBJ2-1 | once | TRBV6-5 | - | CASSPKYNEQFF | TGTGCCAGCAGTCCCAAGTACAATGAGCAGTTCTTC
TRBJ2-1 | - | TRBV29-1 | - | CSAPRQSPYNEQFF | TGCAGCGCTCCACGGCAGAGCCCCTACAATGAGCAGTTCTTC
TRBJ2-7 | - | TRBV5-4 | - | CASSLQSDEQYF | TGTGCCAGCAGCTTACAGTCCGACGAGCAGTACTTC
TRBJ1-1 | few | TRBV4-1 | TRBD1 | CASVGQENTEAFF | TGCGCCAGCGTTGGACAGGAGAACACTGAAGCTTTCTTT
TRBJ2-7 | - | TRBV27 | - | CASSSGLGEQYF | TGTGCCAGTAGTTCCGGTCTAGGCGAGCAGTACTTC
TRBJ1-1 | - | TRBV7-9 | - | CASSLDKAFF | TGTGCCAGCAGCTTAGACAAGGCTTTCTTT
TRBJ2-3 | - | TRBV2 | - | CASRDLALTSTDTQYF | TGTGCCAGCAGAGACCTAGCCCTCACAAGCACAGATACGCAGTATTTT
TRBJ2-3 | - | TRBV2 | TRBD2 | CASKRGGGDTQYF | TGTGCCAGTAAACGCGGCGGGGGAGATACGCAGTATTTT
TRBJ1-4 | - | TRBV27 | - | CASSSTGAKGEKLFF | TGTGCCAGCAGTTCCACCGGGGCCAAGGGTGAAAAACTGTTTTTT
TRBJ2-6 | - | TRBV28 | - | CASTSGPTLGANVLTF | TGTGCCAGCACTTCAGGTCCAACTCTTGGGGCCAACGTCCTGACTTTC
TRBJ2-7 | - | TRBV19 | TRBD1 | CASSMTGGEQYF | TGTGCCAGTAGTATGACAGGGGGCGAGCAGTACTTC
TRBJ1-2 | - | TRBV9 | - | CASSGYRAGGYTF | TGTGCCAGCAGCGGCTACAGGGCTGGCGGCTACACCTTC
TRBJ2-2 | once | TRBV9 | - | CASSAPHRELFF | TGTGCCAGCAGCGCTCCCCACCGGGAGCTGTTTTTT
TRBJ1-1 | - | TRBV19 | TRBD1 | CASSIAGGLMNTEAFF | TGTGCCAGTAGTATAGCAGGGGGCCTTATGAACACTGAAGCTTTCTTT
TRBJ2-3 | - | TRBV6-6 | - | CASSYGLQGNTDTQYF | TGTGCCAGCAGTTACGGGCTCCAGGGGAACACAGATACGCAGTATTTT
TRBJ1-5 | - | TRBV6-7 | TRBD1 | CASSYFGHRGHQPQHF | TGTGCCAGCAGTTACTTCGGCCACAGGGGACATCAGCCCCAGCATTTT
TRBJ1-5 | few | TRBV13 | - | CASSLGGQFSNQPQHF | TGTGCCAGCAGCTTAGGCGGACAGTTTAGCAATCAGCCCCAGCATTTT
TRBJ1-5 | - | TRBV28 | - | CASIPQGNSNQPQHF | TGTGCCAGCATTCCACAGGGTAATAGCAATCAGCCCCAGCATTTT
TRBJ1-1 | few | TRBV13 | - | CASSSSLPNTEAFF | TGTGCCAGCAGCTCATCTCTTCCCAACACTGAAGCTTTCTTT
TRBJ2-7 | once | TRBV29-1 | - | CSVLWDFPYEQYF | TGCAGCGTTTTGTGGGACTTCCCCTACGAGCAGTACTTC
TRBJ2-7 | - | TRBV27 | TRBD1 | CASSTTGTGFYEQYF | TGTGCCAGCAGCACCACCGGGACAGGGTTCTACGAGCAGTACTTC
TRBJ1-1 | - | TRBV14 | - | CASSQAGGLILSAIAFF | TGTGCCAGCAGCCAAGCGGGGGGGCTGATTCTCTCGGCTATAGCTTTCTTT
TRBJ2-1 | - | TRBV6-1 | TRBD2 | CASTTGLVSSWEQFF | TGTGCCAGCACCACCGGACTAGTGTCATCGTGGGAGCAGTTCTTC
TRBJ1-2 | - | TRBV5-6 | TRBD1 | CASSSQGVSNYGYTF | TGTGCCAGCAGCTCACAGGGGGTGTCTAACTATGGCTACACCTTC
TRBJ2-1 | - | TRBV7-8 | TRBD2 | CASTLLPGLAGNEQFF | TGTGCCAGCACCCTGCTACCGGGACTAGCGGGGAATGAGCAGTTCTTC
TRBJ1-1 | - | TRBV10-3 | - | CAIRDTNTEAFF | TGTGCCATCAGGGACACTAACACTGAAGCTTTCTTT
TRBJ1-1 | - | TRBV6-7 | - | CASSTDSTEAFF | TGTGCCAGCAGTACTGACAGCACTGAAGCTTTCTTT
TRBJ1-5 | - | TRBV7-2 | - | CASSSRIGGNQPQHF | TGTGCCAGCAGCTCGCGCATAGGTGGCAATCAGCCCCAGCATTTT
TRBJ2-7 | once | TRBV16 | - | CASSHGDSYEQYF | TGTGCCAGCAGCCATGGGGATTCCTACGAGCAGTACTTC
TRBJ2-1 | - | TRBV28 | TRBD2 | CASQIRLADNEQFF | TGTGCCAGCCAGATAAGACTAGCGGACAATGAGCAGTTCTTC
TRBJ1-4 | - | TRBV15 | - | CATSWLRAGDEKLFF | TGTGCCACCAGCTGGCTTAGGGCAGGGGATGAAAAACTGTTTTTT
TRBJ2-5 | - | TRBV4-2 | TRBD2 | CASSPGLAIVEQYF | TGTGCCAGCAGCCCGGGACTAGCGATAGTAGAGCAGTACTTC
TRBJ2-7 | - | TRBV28 | - | CASSLTLAGPSYEQYF | TGTGCCAGCAGTTTAACCCTTGCAGGCCCCTCCTACGAGCAGTACTTC
TRBJ2-3 | - | TRBV19 | TRBD1 | CASSIRDRFTDTQYF | TGTGCCAGTAGTATCCGGGACAGGTTCACAGATACGCAGTATTTT
TRBJ2-7 | - | TRBV29-1 | TRBD1 | CSAGQGERYEQYF | TGCAGCGCTGGACAGGGGGAAAGGTACGAGCAGTACTTC
TRBJ2-7 | - | TRBV9 | TRBD2 | CASSPGREGYEQYF | TGTGCCAGCAGCCCGGGGCGGGAGGGCTACGAGCAGTACTTC